The 7 T cell receptor beta chains in this list originate from one sample, sequenced in a study of cytomegalovirus exposure and HLA in healthy donors. Only in-frame clones appear in the TCRdb table, and some are missing; sequencing was by immunoSEQ multiplex PCR. The profile covers 65,000 or so clones, with about 91% appearing a single time and roughly 1.3% taken by the ten largest. The sample taken for sequencing was PBMCs. These receptors came from a woman aged 18 to 35 in good health and CMV-seronegative.

The chain combines TRBV27 with TRBJ2-7; 10 nucleotides agree with TRBD2. The CDR3 is 19 amino acids. The germline CDR1 and CDR2 sequences are MNHEY and SMNVEV (reference sequence). The junction had 18 bases not matched to a gene; V was cut back by 5 bases and J by 2 bases. In DNA, the CDR3 is TGTGCCAGCAGTCCACTGACATCGAGAAGGACTAGCGGAACCTACGAGCAGTACTTC. This codes for CASSPLTSRRTSGTYEQYF.

The gene calls are TRBV5-1 and TRBJ2-5; 8 nucleotides line up with TRBD1. Germline CDR1 and CDR2: SGHRS and YFSETQ. CDR3 length equals 14 residues. V gave up 4 bases and J gave up 3 bases; unmatched junction bases: 5. The CDR3 protein is CASSLGQGEETQYF. CDR3 bases: TGCGCCAGCAGCCTAGGACAGGGAGAAGAGACCCAGTACTTC.

This sequence joins TRBV2 and TRBJ2-7, with D possibly TRBD1 on 6 matching bases. V was cut by 8 bases and J by 4 bases, with 15 bases left in between. CDR1 is SNHLY, CDR2 FYNNEI, per germline. The CDR3 has 13 amino acids. This CDR3 is CASGPGQEYEQYF. The CDR3 bases are TGTGCCAGCGGGCCGGGACAAGAGTACGAGCAGTACTTC.

The rearrangement links TRBV10-1 to TRBJ2-7; the D gene is possibly TRBD2 (6 bases). Germline lookup yields CDR1 WNHNN and CDR2 SYGVQD (reference sequence). Trimming took off 7 bases at V and 0 bases at J, with 16 bases between the two ends. This CDR3 has 15 amino acids. The CDR3, as DNA: TGCGCCAGCACCCCGGAGGGCTCCCTCTCCTACGAGCAGTACTTC. Protein product: CASTPEGSLSYEQYF.

This clone was observed a handful of times. V is TRBV6-1 and J is TRBJ1-6; D perhaps matches TRBD1 (5 bases). Germline assignment: CDR1 MNHNS and CDR2 SASEGT. The CDR3 consists of 14 residues. Trimming removed 3 bases at V and 8 bases at J, with 11 bases between. The CDR3 loop reads CASSDLNRHSPLHF. The DNA for the CDR3 is TGTGCCAGCAGTGACCTAAACAGGCATTCACCCCTCCACTTT.

The chain has TRBV6-6 and TRBJ1-1, with 9 bases identical to TRBD1. V shed 9 bases and J 5 bases; nucleotides not matched to a gene: 10. CDR3 length equals 14 residues. The germline V gene encodes CDR1 MNHNY and CDR2 SVGAGI (reference sequence). The CDR3 nucleotides read TGTGCCAGTAGGGGACAGGGAAGGGGGACTGAAGCTTTCTTT. It yields the protein CASRGQGRGTEAFF.

The V gene is TRBV30, the J gene TRBJ1-1, with 8 bases that match TRBD1. Germline trimming cut 4 bases from V and 2 bases from J; bases unmatched to any gene: 12. This CDR3 spans 16 amino acids. CDR1 and CDR2 from the germline V gene are GTSNPN and SVGIG (reference sequence). CDR3: CAWTGAATGANTEAFF. CDR3 coding DNA: TGTGCCTGGACCGGCGCGGCGACAGGGGCAAACACTGAAGCTTTCTTT.